The present entry profiles one T cell receptor beta chain with its context. Its antigen is unidentified. The data stem from a study of chemoradiotherapy in HPV16-positive cancers. Study overall: Candidate HPV-specific T-cell clones and common TCR motifs came from functional assays in a couple of HPV16-positive patients. Points from the study as a whole: The functional HPV-specific definition rests on just a couple of HPV16-positive patients. Better recurrence-free survival went with HPV-responsive T-cell expansion in HPV16-positive patients.

V shed 4 bases and J 6 bases; nucleotides not matched to a gene: 5. The CDR3 loop spans 15 amino acids. CDR1 is SGHNT and CDR2 is YENEEA in the germline V gene. Assay: immunoSEQ multiplex PCR; the TCRdb copy retains only in-frame clones and omits some. The sample holds about 13,000 clones, approximately 85% seen once. The sequence was obtained from a human donor with HPV-associated anogenital cancer. Sequenced material: blood, taken from a patient who underwent chemoradiotherapy. V and J are TRBV11-3 and TRBJ2-1, with TRBD1 matching over 11 bases. CDR3 sequence: CASSWSGTGGNEQFF. CDR3 DNA: TGTGCCAGCAGCTGGTCCGGGACAGGGGGCAATGAGCAGTTCTTC.